These 6 T cell receptor beta chains were sequenced from one sample in a study of a mutant IDH1 vaccine in newly diagnosed glioma. The time point: week 23, last vaccination. The content of each vaccine dose was 300 ug of mutant IDH1 20-mer peptide, and topical imiquimod accompanied it. Method: immunoSEQ multiplex PCR; TCRdb's copy keeps in-frame clones and lacks some. The profile shows approximately 35,000 clones, approximately 90% of them singletons. Their cognate antigens are unknown. Sample: PBMCs, taken from a glioma patient whose treatment included an IDH1 peptide vaccine. The receptors here all came from a man in his forties with glioma.

V and J are TRBV4-2 and TRBJ1-2; 9 bases agree with TRBD1. Trimming took 4 bases from V and 4 from J; bases not matched to a gene: 10. Germline assignment: CDR1 LGHNA and CDR2 YNFKEQ. The CDR3 extends over 16 amino acids. The CDR3 bases are TGTGCCAGCAGCCCCCGGGGACAGGGTGGTGGCTATGGCTACACCTTC. Translation: CASSPRGQGGGYGYTF.

The rearrangement links TRBV6-6 to TRBJ1-5; D unclear. V lost 2 bases and J lost 5, with 7 bases in between. Germline V gene sequence: CDR1 MNHNY, CDR2 SVGAGI (reference sequence). The CDR3 is 13 residues long. CDR3 coding DNA: TGTGCCAGCAGTTACCGGGATTATCAGCCCCAGCATTTT. This gives the protein CASSYRDYQPQHF.

The genes are TRBV29-1 and TRBJ1-2; a weak D match, TRBD1 (6 bases). This CDR3 is 14 amino acids long. Per the germline V gene, CDR1 is SQVTM and CDR2 is ANQGSEA. The ends were cut back, 4 bases at V and 5 bases at J, with 17 bases in the middle. CDR3 DNA sequence: TGCAGCGTTGTTCCCCAGGGGAATAATTATGGCTACACCTTC. It translates to CSVVPQGNNYGYTF.

This clone has a single count. This chain links TRBV7-2 with TRBJ1-2; no clear D. In germline, CDR1 is SGHTA, CDR2 FQGNSA. Trimming took 2 bases from V and 3 from J, leaving 7 bases between them. The CDR3 loop spans 13 amino acids. The CDR3: CASSLPGYYGYTF. The CDR3 DNA reads TGTGCCAGCAGCTTACCGGGGTACTATGGCTACACCTTC.

The rearrangement uses TRBV9 and TRBJ2-1; a weak D match, TRBD1 (5 bases). The CDR3 contains 16 residues. V lost 0 bases, J lost 1 base, and 11 bases lay in between. In germline, CDR1 is SGDLS, CDR2 YYNGEE. CDR3 DNA: TGTGCCAGCAGCGTAGGCCCCCAGGGATCCTACAATGAGCAGTTCTTC. It translates to CASSVGPQGSYNEQFF.

The chain has TRBV19 and TRBJ1-1, with D possibly matching TRBD1 (6 bases). CDR3 length: 13 amino acids. V dropped 8 bases and J dropped 1 base, with 11 bases sitting between them. Germline V gene sequence: CDR1 LNHDA, CDR2 SQIVND (reference sequence). For the CDR3, the DNA is TGTGCCAGTCTCGACAGGCCGAACACTGAAGCTTTCTTT. This sequence encodes CASLDRPNTEAFF.